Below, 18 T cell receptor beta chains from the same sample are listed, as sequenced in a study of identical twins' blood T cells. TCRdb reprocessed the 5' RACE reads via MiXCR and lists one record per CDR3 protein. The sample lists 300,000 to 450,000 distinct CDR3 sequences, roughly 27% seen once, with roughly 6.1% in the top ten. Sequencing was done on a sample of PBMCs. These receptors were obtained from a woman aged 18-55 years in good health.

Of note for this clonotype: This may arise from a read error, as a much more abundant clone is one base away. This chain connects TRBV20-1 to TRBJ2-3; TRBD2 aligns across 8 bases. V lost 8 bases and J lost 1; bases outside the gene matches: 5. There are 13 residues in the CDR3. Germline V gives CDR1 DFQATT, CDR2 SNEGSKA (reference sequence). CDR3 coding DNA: TGCAGTACCACGACTAGCGGCACAGATACGCAGTATTTT. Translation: CSTTTSGTDTQYF.

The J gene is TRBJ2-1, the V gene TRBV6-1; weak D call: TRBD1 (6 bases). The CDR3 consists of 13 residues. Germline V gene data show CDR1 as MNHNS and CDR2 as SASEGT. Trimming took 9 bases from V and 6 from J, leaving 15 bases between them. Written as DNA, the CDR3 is TGTGCCAGTCTAACTCTCAGGGGCAATGAGCAGTTCTTC. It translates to CASLTLRGNEQFF.

CDR3 in amino acids: CASSLDPGLAGNPQFF. DNA for the CDR3: TGCGCCAGCAGCTTGGATCCGGGACTAGCGGGAAACCCCCAGTTCTTC. This chain connects TRBV5-1 to TRBJ2-1; TRBD2 matches 13 bases. Losses at the gene ends were 0 bases for V and 13 bases for J; bases not matched to a gene: 10. Per the germline V gene, CDR1 is SGHRS and CDR2 is YFSETQ. The length of the CDR3 is 16 residues.

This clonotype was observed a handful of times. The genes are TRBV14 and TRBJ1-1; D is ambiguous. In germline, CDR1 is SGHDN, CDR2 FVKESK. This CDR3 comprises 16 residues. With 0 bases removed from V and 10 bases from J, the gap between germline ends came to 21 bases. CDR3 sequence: CASSQDVRVKGRGAFF. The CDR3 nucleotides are TGTGCCAGCAGCCAAGATGTGCGGGTTAAGGGCCGTGGAGCTTTCTTT.

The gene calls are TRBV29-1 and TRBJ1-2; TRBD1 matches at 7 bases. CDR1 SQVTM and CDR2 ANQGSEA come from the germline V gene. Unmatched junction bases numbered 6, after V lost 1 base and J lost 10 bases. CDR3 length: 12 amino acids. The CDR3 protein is CSVEGQGKVYTF. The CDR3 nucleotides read TGCAGCGTTGAAGGACAGGGTAAAGTCTACACCTTC.

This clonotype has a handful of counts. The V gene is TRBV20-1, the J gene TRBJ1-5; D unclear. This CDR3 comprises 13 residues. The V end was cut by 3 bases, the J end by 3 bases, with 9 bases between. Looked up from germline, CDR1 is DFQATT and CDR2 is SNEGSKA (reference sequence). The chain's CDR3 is CSASDLHNQPQHF. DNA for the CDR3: TGCAGTGCTAGCGATCTCCACAATCAGCCCCAGCATTTT.

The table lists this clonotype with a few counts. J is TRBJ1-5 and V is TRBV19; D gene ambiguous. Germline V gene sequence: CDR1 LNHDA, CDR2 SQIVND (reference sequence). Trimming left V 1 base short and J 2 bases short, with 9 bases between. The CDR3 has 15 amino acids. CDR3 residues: CASSIVYKRNQPQHF. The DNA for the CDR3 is TGTGCCAGTAGTATAGTTTACAAACGCAATCAGCCCCAGCATTTT.

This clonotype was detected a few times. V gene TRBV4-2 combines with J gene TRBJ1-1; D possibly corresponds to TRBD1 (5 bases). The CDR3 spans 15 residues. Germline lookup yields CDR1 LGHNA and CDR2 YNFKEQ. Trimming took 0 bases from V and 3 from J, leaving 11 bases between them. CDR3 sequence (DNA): TGTGCCAGCAGCCAAGATTTGAGGGGTGACACTGAAGCTTTCTTT. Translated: CASSQDLRGDTEAFF.

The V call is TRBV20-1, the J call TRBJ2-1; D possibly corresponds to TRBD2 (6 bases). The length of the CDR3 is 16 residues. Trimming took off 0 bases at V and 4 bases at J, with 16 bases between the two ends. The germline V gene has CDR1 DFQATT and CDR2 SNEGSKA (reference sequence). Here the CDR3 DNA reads TGCAGTGCTAGAGATCTTACCAGCGGGTCATACAATGAGCAGTTCTTC. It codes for CSARDLTSGSYNEQFF.

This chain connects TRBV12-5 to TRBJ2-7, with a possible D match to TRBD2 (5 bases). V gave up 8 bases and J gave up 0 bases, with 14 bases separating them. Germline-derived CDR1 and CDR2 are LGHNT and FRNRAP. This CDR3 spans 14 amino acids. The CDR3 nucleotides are TGTGCTAGTTGGTCGGGGTGGTCCTCCTACGAGCAGTACTTC. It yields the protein CASWSGWSSYEQYF.

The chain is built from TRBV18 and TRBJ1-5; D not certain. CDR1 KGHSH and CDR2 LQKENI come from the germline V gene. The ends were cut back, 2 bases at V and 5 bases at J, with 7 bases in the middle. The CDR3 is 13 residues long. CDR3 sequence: CASSPGRHQPQHF. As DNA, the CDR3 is TGTGCCAGCTCACCAGGGAGACATCAGCCCCAGCATTTT.

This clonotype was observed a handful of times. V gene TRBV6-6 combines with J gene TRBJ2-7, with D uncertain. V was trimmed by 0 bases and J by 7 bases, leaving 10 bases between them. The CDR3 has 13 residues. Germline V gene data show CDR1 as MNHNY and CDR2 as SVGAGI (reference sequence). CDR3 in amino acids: CASSYSNYLEQYF. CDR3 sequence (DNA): TGTGCCAGCAGTTACTCTAACTACCTGGAGCAGTACTTC.

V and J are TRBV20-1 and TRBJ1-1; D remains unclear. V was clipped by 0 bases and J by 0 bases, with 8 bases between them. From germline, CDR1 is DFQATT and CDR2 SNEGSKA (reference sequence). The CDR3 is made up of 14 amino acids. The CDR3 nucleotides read TGCAGTGCTAGAGAGGGGTACTTGAACACTGAAGCTTTCTTT. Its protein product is CSAREGYLNTEAFF.

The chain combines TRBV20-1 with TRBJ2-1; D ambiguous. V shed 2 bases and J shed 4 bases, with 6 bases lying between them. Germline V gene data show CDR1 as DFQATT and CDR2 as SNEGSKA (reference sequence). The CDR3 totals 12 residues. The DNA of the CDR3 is TGCAGTGCTAGATGGGTTTACAATGAGCAGTTCTTC. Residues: CSARWVYNEQFF.

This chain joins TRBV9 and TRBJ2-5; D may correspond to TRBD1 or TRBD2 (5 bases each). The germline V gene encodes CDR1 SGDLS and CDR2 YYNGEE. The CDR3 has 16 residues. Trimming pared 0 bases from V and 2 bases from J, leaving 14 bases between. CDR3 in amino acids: CASSVAAGEGQETQYF. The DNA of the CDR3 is TGTGCCAGCAGCGTAGCCGCGGGCGAGGGGCAAGAGACCCAGTACTTC.

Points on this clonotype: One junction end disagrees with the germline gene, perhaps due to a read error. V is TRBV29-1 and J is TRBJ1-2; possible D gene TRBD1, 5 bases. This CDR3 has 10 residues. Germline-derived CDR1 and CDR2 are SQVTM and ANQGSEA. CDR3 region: CRVARGEDTF. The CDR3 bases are TGCCGCGTTGCAAGAGGGGAGGACACCTTC.

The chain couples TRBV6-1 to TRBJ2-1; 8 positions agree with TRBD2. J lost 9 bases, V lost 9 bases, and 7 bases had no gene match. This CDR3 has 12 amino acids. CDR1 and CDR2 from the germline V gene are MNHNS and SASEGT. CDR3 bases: TGTGCCAGATTAGCGGGACTGGGTGAGCAGTTCTTC. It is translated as CARLAGLGEQFF.

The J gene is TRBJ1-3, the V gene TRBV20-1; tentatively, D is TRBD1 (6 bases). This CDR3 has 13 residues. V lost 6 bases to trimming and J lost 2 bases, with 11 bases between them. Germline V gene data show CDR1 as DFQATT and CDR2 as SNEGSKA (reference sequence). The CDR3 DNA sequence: TGCAGTGCCCCCGGGACAACTGGAAACACCATATATTTT. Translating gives CSAPGTTGNTIYF.